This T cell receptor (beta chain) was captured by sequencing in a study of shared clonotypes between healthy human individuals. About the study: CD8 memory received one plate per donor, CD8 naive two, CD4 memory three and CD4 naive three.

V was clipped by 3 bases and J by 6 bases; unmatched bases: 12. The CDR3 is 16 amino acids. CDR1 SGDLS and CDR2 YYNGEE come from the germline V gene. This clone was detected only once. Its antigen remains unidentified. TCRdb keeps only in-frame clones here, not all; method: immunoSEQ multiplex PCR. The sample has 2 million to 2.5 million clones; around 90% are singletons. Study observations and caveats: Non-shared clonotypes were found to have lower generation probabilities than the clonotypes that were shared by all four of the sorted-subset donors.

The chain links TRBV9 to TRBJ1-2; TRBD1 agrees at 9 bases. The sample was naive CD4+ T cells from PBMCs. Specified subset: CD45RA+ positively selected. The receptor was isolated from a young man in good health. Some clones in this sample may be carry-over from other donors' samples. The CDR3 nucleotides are TGTGCCAGCAGCGCCACCCACCTTACAGGGGGCCATGGCTACACCTTC. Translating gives CASSATHLTGGHGYTF.